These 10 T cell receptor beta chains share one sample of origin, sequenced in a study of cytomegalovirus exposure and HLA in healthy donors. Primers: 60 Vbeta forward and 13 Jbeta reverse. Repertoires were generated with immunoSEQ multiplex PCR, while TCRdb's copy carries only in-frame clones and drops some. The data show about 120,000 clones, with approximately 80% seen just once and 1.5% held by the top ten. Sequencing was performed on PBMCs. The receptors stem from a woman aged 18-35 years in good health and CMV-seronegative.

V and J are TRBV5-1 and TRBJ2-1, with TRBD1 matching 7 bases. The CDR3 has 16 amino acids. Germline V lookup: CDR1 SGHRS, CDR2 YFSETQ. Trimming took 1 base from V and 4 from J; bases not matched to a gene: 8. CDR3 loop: CASSLRPGTAYNEQFF. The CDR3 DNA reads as TGCGCCAGCAGCTTGAGGCCCGGGACAGCTTACAATGAGCAGTTCTTC.

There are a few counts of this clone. This CDR3 is CASSPPGQTGNTIYF. Here the CDR3 DNA reads TGTGCCAGTAGTCCACCGGGACAGACTGGAAACACCATATATTTT. The chain recombines TRBV19 with TRBJ1-3; TRBD1 aligns across 7 bases. CDR3 length: 15 residues. From germline, CDR1 is LNHDA and CDR2 SQIVND (reference sequence). The J segment lost 2 bases and the V segment lost 5 bases, leaving 6 bases of the junction unmatched.

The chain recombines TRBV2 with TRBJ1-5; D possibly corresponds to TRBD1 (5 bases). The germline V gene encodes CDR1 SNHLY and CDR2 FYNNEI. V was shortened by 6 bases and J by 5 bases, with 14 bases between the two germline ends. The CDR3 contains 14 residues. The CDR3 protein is CASRLGGVDQPQHF. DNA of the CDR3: TGTGCCAGCAGGTTGGGGGGGGTAGATCAGCCCCAGCATTTT. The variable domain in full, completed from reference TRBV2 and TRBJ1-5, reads EPEVTQTPSHQVTQMGQEVILRCVPISNHLYFYWYRQILGQKVEFLVSFYNNEISEKSEIFDDQFSVERPDGSNFTLKIRSTKLEDSAMYFCASRLGGVDQPQHFGDGTRLSIL.

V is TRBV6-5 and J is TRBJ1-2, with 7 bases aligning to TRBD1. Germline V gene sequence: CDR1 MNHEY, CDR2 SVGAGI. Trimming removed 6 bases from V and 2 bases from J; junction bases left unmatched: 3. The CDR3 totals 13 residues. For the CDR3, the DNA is TGTGCCAGCAGACGACAGGGAAACTATGGCTACACCTTC. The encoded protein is CASRRQGNYGYTF.

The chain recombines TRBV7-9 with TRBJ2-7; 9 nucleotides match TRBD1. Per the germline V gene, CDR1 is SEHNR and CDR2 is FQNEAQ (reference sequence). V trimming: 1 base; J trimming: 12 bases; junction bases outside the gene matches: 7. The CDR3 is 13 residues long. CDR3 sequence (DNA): TGTGCCAGCAGCTTAGGGGACGGGACAGGGAGGTACTTC. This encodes CASSLGDGTGRYF.

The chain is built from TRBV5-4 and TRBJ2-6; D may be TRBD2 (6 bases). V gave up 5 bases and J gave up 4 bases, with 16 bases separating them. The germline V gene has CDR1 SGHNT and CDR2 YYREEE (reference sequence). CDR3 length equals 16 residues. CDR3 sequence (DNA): TGTGCCAGCAGTCACCGAATTGCGGGAGGGGCCAACGTCCTGACTTTC. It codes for CASSHRIAGGANVLTF.

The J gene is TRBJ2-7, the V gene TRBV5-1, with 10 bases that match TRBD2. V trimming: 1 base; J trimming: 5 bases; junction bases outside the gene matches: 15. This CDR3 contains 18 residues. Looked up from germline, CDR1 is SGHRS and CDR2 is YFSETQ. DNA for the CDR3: TGCGCCAGCAGCTTGTTGTTCGTAGCTAGCGGGAGTTTCGACGAGCAGTACTTC. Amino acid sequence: CASSLLFVASGSFDEQYF.

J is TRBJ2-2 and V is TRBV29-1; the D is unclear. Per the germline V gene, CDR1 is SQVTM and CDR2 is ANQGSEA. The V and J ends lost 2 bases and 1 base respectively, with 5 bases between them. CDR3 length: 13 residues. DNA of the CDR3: TGCAGCGTTGAAATCAGGAACACCGGGGAGCTGTTTTTT. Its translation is CSVEIRNTGELFF.

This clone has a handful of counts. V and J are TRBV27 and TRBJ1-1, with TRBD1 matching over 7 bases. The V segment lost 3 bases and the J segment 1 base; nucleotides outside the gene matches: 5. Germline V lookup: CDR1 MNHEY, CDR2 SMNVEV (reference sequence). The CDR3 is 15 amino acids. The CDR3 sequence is CASSLDRLKNTEAFF. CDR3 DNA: TGTGCCAGCAGTTTGGACAGGTTGAAGAACACTGAAGCTTTCTTT.

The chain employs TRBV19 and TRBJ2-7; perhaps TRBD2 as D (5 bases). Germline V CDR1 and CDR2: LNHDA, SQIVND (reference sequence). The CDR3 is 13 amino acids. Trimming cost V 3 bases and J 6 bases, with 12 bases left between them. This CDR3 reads CASSIGVSLEQYF. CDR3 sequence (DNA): TGTGCCAGTAGTATCGGGGTTTCGCTCGAGCAGTACTTC.